This TCR beta chain originates from a study of T-cell reconstitution after alpha-beta-depleted transplantation in children. Regarding this clonotype: The antigen remains unidentified.

This CDR3 has 14 amino acids. Germline V CDR1 and CDR2: DFQATT, SNEGSKA (reference sequence). V was clipped by 6 bases and J by 0 bases, with 11 bases between them. Construction of the TCRbeta library involved unique molecular identifiers. TCRdb processed the PCR reads anew with MiXCR; each CDR3 protein has one entry. Of about 130,000 distinct CDR3 sequences listed, approximately 8.7% are singletons. Points from the study as a whole: Expanded graft clones numbering several hundred reportedly gave rise to alpha-beta T cells about two months after transplant. Diversity and T-cell counts at one year after transplant derived mostly from new T cells.

The V and J genes are TRBV20-1 and TRBJ1-4; D possibly corresponds to TRBD1 (6 bases). Here the sequenced sample was PBMCs, mostly from graft donor cells, taken 180 days after TCRalphabeta/CD19-depleted stem cell transplant. The receptor was derived from a girl under three years old who had a stem cell transplant for combined immunodeficiency, so the T cells may come from the graft donor. CDR3 nucleotides: TGCAGTGCCACCGGGACACCAACTAATGAAAAACTGTTTTTT. Translating it yields CSATGTPTNEKLFF.